This TCR beta chain was observed in a study of blood T cell repertoires in COVID-19. There are 11 residues in the CDR3. V was pared by 6 bases and J by 1 base, with 4 bases between. Germline CDR1 is MDHEN and CDR2 is SYDVKM. In the authors' workflow: Cell counts per sample came from amplifying reference gene primers. Produced via immunoSEQ multiplex PCR; TCRdb's table is partial and in-frame only. D and trimming come from the DNA, and the V and J calls and clone size come from that table. Here the sample spans some 190,000 clones, 60% to 80% being singletons. Up to 2 weeks before entering the study, exposed participants had met a COVID-19 case.

This receptor was identified in a man aged 60-69 years who had been exposed to COVID-19. Specimen: PBMCs or T cells enriched from blood (not recorded which). The chain recombines TRBV28 with TRBJ2-7; unclear D gene. CDR3 protein: CASRTSYEQYF. CDR3 bases: TGTGCCAGCAGGACTTCCTACGAGCAGTACTTC.